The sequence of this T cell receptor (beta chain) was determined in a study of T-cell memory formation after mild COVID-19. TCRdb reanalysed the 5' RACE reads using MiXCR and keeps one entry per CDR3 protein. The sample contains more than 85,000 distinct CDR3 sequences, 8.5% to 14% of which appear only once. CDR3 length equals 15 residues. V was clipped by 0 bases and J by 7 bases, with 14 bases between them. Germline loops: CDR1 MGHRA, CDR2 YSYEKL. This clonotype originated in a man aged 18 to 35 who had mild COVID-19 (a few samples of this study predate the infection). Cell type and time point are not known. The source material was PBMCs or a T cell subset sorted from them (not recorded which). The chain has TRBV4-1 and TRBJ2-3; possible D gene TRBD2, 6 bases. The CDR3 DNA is TGCGCCAGCAGCCAAGAGGGTAAGGGGACTTATACGCAGTATTTT. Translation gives CASSQEGKGTYTQYF.